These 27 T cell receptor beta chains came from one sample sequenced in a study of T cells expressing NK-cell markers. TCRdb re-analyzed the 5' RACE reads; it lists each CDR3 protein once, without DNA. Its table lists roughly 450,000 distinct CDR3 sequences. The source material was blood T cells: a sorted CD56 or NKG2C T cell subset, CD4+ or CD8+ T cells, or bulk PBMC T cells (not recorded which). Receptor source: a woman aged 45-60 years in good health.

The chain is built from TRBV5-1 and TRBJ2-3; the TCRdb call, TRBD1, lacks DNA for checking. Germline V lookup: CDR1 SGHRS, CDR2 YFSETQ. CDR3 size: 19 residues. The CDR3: CASSLAEGSLPGGTDTQYF.

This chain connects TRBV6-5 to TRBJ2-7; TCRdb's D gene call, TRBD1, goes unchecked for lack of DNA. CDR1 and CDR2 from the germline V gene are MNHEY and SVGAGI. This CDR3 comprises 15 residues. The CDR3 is CASSFRGNPGDEQYF.

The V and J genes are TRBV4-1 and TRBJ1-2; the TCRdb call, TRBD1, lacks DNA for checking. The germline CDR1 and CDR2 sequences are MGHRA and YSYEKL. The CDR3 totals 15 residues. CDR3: CASSQEDSGFYGYTF.

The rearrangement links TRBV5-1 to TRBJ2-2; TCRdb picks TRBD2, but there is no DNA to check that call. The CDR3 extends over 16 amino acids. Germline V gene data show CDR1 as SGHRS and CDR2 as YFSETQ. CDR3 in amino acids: CASSLVGGPADGELFF.

The CDR3 here is CSVALMTGSSNTGELFF. The chain is built from TRBV29-1 and TRBJ2-2; the D call from TCRdb, TRBD1, cannot be confirmed without DNA. CDR3 length equals 17 residues. Germline values: CDR1 SQVTM, CDR2 ANQGSEA.

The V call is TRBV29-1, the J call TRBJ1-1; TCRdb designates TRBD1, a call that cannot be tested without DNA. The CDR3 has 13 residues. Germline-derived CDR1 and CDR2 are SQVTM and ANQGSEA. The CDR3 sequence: CSVVGQGVTEAFF.

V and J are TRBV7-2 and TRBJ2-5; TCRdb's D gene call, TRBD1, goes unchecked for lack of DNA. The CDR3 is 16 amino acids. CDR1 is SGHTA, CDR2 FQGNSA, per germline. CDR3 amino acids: CASSLAGTGRRETQYF.

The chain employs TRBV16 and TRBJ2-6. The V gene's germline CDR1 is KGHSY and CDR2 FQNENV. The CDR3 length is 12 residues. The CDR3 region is CASSQSENVLTF.

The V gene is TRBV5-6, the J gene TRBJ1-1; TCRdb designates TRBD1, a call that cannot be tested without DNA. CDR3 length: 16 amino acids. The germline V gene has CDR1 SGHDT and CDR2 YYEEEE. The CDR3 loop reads CASSLTTGAPGTEAFF. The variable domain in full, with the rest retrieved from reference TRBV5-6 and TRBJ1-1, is DAGVTQSPTHLIKTRGQQVTLRCSPKSGHDTVSWYQQALGQGPQFIFQYYEEEERQRGNFPDRFSGHQFPNYSSELNVNALLLGDSALYLCASSLTTGAPGTEAFFGQGTRLTVV.

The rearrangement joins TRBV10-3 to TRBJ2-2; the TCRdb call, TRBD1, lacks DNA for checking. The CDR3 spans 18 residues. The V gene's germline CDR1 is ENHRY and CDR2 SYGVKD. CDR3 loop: CAISESTLDSANTGELFF.

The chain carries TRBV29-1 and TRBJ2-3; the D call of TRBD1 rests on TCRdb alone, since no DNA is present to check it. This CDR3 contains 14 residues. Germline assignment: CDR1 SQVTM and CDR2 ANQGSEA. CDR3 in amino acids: CSVEKGGLTDTQYF.

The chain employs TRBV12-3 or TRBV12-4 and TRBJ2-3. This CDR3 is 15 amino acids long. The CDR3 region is CASSFSGVSWDTQYF.

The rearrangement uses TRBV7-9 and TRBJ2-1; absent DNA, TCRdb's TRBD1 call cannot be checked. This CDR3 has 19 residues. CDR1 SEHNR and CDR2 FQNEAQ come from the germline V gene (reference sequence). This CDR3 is CASSLPTGGRRLEYNEQFF.

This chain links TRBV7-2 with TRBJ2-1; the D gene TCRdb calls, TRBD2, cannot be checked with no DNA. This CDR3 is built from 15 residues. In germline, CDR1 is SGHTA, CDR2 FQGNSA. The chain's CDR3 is CASSLVTGLGNEQFF.

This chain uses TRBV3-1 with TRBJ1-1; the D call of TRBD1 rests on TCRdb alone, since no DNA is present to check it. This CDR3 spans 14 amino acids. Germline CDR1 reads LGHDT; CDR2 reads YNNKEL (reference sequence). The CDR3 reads CASSRGQGVTEAFF.

This CDR3 reads CASSQLRTYNEKLFF. The chain employs TRBV14 and TRBJ1-4; the D gene TCRdb calls, TRBD1, cannot be checked with no DNA. Germline CDR1 and CDR2: SGHDN and FVKESK. CDR3 length equals 15 residues.

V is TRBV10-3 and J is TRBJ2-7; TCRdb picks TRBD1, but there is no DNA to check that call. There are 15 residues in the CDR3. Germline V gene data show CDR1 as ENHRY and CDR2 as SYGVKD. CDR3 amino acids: CAISDSTGVGYEQYF.

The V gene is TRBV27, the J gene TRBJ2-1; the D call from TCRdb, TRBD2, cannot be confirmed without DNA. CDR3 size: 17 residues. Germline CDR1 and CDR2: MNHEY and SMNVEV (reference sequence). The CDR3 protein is CASSSIPSWSGGNEQFF.

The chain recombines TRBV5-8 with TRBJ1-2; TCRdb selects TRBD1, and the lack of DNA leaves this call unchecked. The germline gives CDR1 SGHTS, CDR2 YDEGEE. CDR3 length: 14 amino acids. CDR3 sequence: CASSLAGQNYGYTF.

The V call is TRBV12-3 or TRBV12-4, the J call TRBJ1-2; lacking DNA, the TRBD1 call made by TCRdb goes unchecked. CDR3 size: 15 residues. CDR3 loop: CASSFLKDRGRGYTF.

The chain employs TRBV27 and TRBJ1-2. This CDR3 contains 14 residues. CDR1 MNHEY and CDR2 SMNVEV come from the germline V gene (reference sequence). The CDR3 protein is CASSPLGLRAGYTF.

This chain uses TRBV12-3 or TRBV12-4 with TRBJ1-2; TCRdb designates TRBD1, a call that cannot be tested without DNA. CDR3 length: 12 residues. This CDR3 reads CASSWDRYGYTF.

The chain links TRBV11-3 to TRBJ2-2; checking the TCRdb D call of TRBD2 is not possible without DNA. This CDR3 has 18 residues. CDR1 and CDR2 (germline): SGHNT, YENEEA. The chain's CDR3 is CASSSSKGGRLETGELFF. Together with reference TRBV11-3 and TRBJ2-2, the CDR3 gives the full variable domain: EAGVVQSPRYKIIEKKQPVAFWCNPISGHNTLYWYLQNLGQGPELLIRYENEEAVDDSQLPKDRFSAERLKGVDSTLKIQPAELGDSAVYLCASSSSKGGRLETGELFFGEGSRLTVL.

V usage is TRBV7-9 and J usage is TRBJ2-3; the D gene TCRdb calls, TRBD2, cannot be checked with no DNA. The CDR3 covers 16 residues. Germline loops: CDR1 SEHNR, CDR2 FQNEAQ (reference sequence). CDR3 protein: CASMITRLADTDTQYF. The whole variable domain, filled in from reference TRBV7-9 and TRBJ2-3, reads DTGVSQNPRHKITKRGQNVTFRCDPISEHNRLYWYRQTLGQGPEFLTYFQNEAQLEKSRLLSDRFSAERPKGSFSTLEIQRTEQGDSAMYLCASMITRLADTDTQYFGPGTRLTVL.

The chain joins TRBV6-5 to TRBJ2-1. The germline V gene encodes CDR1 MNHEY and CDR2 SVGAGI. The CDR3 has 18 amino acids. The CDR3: CASSYSKGEVSSYNEQFF.

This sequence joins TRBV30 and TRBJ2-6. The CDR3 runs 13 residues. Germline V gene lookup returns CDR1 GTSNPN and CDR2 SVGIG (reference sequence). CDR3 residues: CAWNWVGANVLTF.

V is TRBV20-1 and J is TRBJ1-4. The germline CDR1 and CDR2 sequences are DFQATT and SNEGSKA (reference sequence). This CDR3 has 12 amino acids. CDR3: CSASSGVEKLFF.